The 3 T cell receptor beta chains below come from one sample, sequenced in a study of PD-L1 blockade in urothelial cancer. Specified time point: pretreatment peripheral blood. The method was immunoSEQ multiplex PCR; TCRdb's version includes in-frame clones alone and lacks a portion of them. The sample shows about 50,000 clones, approximately 79% of them seen only once. The sample was PBMCs, taken around atezolizumab (anti-PD-L1) treatment. These receptors were taken from an older man with urothelial cancer.

The chain links TRBV2 to TRBJ1-4; maybe TRBD1 (5 bases). With 2 bases removed from V and 3 bases from J, the gap between germline ends came to 10 bases. The CDR3 extends over 15 amino acids. The germline gives CDR1 SNHLY, CDR2 FYNNEI. Written as DNA, the CDR3 is TGTGCCAGCAGTGAAAGGGGTAGAGCTAATGAAAAACTGTTTTTT. Translation: CASSERGRANEKLFF. Combining the CDR3 with reference TRBV2 and TRBJ1-4 gives the whole variable domain EPEVTQTPSHQVTQMGQEVILRCVPISNHLYFYWYRQILGQKVEFLVSFYNNEISEKSEIFDDQFSVERPDGSNFTLKIRSTKLEDSAMYFCASSERGRANEKLFFGSGTQLSVL.

The V call is TRBV7-8, the J call TRBJ2-7, with 7 bases lining up with TRBD2. Trimming took 3 bases from V and 0 from J; bases not matched to a gene: 5. Germline CDR1 is SGHVS and CDR2 is FQNEAQ. CDR3 length equals 15 residues. For the CDR3, the DNA is TGTGCCAGCAGCTTGGATAGCGGGCCCTCCTACGAGCAGTACTTC. As protein: CASSLDSGPSYEQYF.

The chain carries TRBV5-1 and TRBJ2-3; maybe TRBD1 (5 bases). Trimming took 4 bases from V and 1 from J, leaving 13 bases between them. The CDR3 consists of 15 residues. Germline V gene lookup returns CDR1 SGHRS and CDR2 YFSETQ. Here the CDR3 DNA reads TGCGCCAGCAGCCGACAGCCCTCGGGCACAGATACGCAGTATTTT. Its protein product is CASSRQPSGTDTQYF.